The TCR beta chain described here comes from a study of cytomegalovirus exposure and HLA in healthy donors. This clone came up a few times. What it recognizes is unknown. Researchers ran the PCR with 60 Vbeta and 13 Jbeta primers. Profiled with immunoSEQ multiplex PCR; TCRdb holds only in-frame clones, not every one. Of about 82,000 clones in the sample, under 80% were seen once. Overall study findings and caveats: High sensitivity and specificity were reportedly achieved when the classifier diagnosed cytomegalovirus status.

This CDR3 comprises 14 residues. Trimming took 8 bases from V and 1 from J, leaving 14 bases between them. Germline V gives CDR1 MGHRA, CDR2 YSYEKL. The gene calls are TRBV4-1 and TRBJ1-1; D not resolved. Sequencing input: PBMCs. The origin of this receptor is a human donor in good health. CDR3 sequence (DNA): TGCGCCAGCCTACCCCCGGGTCGGAACACTGAAGCTTTCTTT. Its protein is CASLPPGRNTEAFF.